The 18 T cell receptor beta chains reported below all come from one sample, sequenced in a study of cytomegalovirus exposure and HLA in healthy donors. In the PCR, 60 Vbeta and 13 Jbeta primers were used. Generated by immunoSEQ multiplex PCR, the TCRdb table keeps only in-frame clones and is missing some. Of over 150,000 clones listed, roughly 82% are singletons. Sequencing was done on a sample of PBMCs. These receptor sequences come from a man aged 50-59 years in good health and CMV-seropositive.

This chain joins TRBV5-1 and TRBJ2-2, with D maybe TRBD2 (5 bases). The CDR3 totals 16 residues. Germline V lookup: CDR1 SGHRS, CDR2 YFSETQ. Trimming shortened V by 4 bases and J by 1 base, and 14 bases separated the two germline ends. The CDR3: CASSTVAQKNTGELFF. As DNA, the CDR3 is TGCGCCAGCAGCACGGTAGCGCAGAAGAACACCGGGGAGCTGTTTTTT. The whole variable domain, filled in from reference TRBV5-1 and TRBJ2-2, reads KAGVTQTPRYLIKTRGQQVTLSCSPISGHRSVSWYQQTPGQGLQFLFEYFSETQRNKGNFPGRFSGRQFSNSRSEMNVSTLELGDSALYLCASSTVAQKNTGELFFGEGSRLTVL.

This rearrangement joins TRBV6-4 to TRBJ2-2, with TRBD1 as a possible D gene (6 bases). Germline values: CDR1 MRHNA, CDR2 SNTAGT. There are 15 residues in the CDR3. The V end lost 3 bases, the J end lost 3 bases, and 11 bases lay between the germline ends. CDR3 coding DNA: TGTGCCAGCAGTGAGGGGGCGTCACACACCGGGGAGCTGTTTTTT. It specifies CASSEGASHTGELFF.

V usage is TRBV7-9 and J usage is TRBJ1-1; TRBD1 agrees at 7 bases. CDR1 SEHNR and CDR2 FQNEAQ come from the germline V gene (reference sequence). CDR3 size: 13 residues. After removal of 5 bases from V and 4 bases from J, the junction contained 4 bases not matched to a gene. The CDR3 DNA sequence: TGTGCCAGCAGCCGACAGGGCGGCACTGAAGCTTTCTTT. It codes for CASSRQGGTEAFF.

The chain combines TRBV5-5 with TRBJ1-2; TRBD1 matches at 8 bases. J was trimmed by 2 bases and V by 4 bases; bases with no gene match: 4. Germline V lookup: CDR1 SGHKS, CDR2 YYEKEE (reference sequence). CDR3 length: 14 amino acids. CDR3 protein: CASSPTGANYGYTF. As DNA, the CDR3 is TGTGCCAGCAGCCCGACAGGGGCGAACTATGGCTACACCTTC.

The V and J genes are TRBV30 and TRBJ2-7; a weak D match, TRBD2 (6 bases). The germline CDR1 and CDR2 sequences are GTSNPN and SVGIG (reference sequence). The CDR3 is 13 amino acids. V lost 0 bases, J lost 4 bases, and 10 bases lay in between. The CDR3 DNA follows: TGTGCCTGGAGTGTATCCGGGGGTTACGAGCAGTACTTC. Translated: CAWSVSGGYEQYF.

This rearrangement joins TRBV25-1 to TRBJ2-7, with D hard to call. The germline V and J ends were trimmed by 3 bases and 4 bases, with 10 bases remaining between them. Germline V CDR1 and CDR2: MGHDK, SYGVNS. The CDR3 runs 13 residues. The CDR3 bases are TGTGCCAGCAGTGATGGCTTTGCTTACGAGCAGTACTTC. Encoded protein: CASSDGFAYEQYF.

The V gene is TRBV7-8, the J gene TRBJ2-2, with 8 bases aligning to TRBD2. The CDR3 consists of 18 residues. The trim removed 3 bases at V and 5 bases at J, leaving 14 bases unmatched. Germline V lookup: CDR1 SGHVS, CDR2 FQNEAQ. CDR3 sequence: CASSLVSGLGTPTGELFF. CDR3 coding DNA: TGTGCCAGCAGCTTGGTTTCGGGACTAGGGACACCTACCGGGGAGCTGTTTTTT.

The chain has TRBV19 and TRBJ2-3; D is unclear. The CDR3 runs to 15 residues. Between the trimmed V and J ends, which lost 4 bases and 0 bases, there was a span of 11 bases. CDR1 and CDR2 from the germline V gene are LNHDA and SQIVND (reference sequence). CDR3 coding DNA: TGTGCCAGTAGTAGGGCGAGATTCAGCACAGATACGCAGTATTTT. It translates to CASSRARFSTDTQYF.

The V call is TRBV9, the J call TRBJ2-5; 8 bases match TRBD2. The germline V gene encodes CDR1 SGDLS and CDR2 YYNGEE. The CDR3 extends over 17 amino acids. The J segment lost 3 bases and the V segment lost 6 bases, leaving 16 bases of the junction unmatched. This CDR3 reads CASTLGRAGGAEETQYF. CDR3 DNA: TGTGCCAGCACCCTAGGAAGGGCCGGGGGGGCCGAAGAGACCCAGTACTTC. The full variable domain, rest sourced from reference TRBV9 and TRBJ2-5, is DSGVTQTPKHLITATGQRVTLRCSPRSGDLSVYWYQQSLDQGLQFLIQYYNGEERAKGNILERFSAQQFPDLHSELNLSSLELGDSALYFCASTLGRAGGAEETQYFGPGTRLLVL.

The V call is TRBV27, the J call TRBJ2-5; 7 positions match TRBD1. The closer fit of TRBJ2-7 to the DNA end suggests the J call may be wrong. CDR3 size: 14 residues. Germline lookup yields CDR1 MNHEY and CDR2 SMNVEV (reference sequence). DNA of the CDR3: TGTGCCAGCAGGCTTCAGACAGGGTCCTACGAGCAGTACTTC. This gives the protein CASRLQTGSYEQYF.

The rearrangement joins TRBV29-1 to TRBJ1-2; 9 bases agree with TRBD1. J was trimmed by 5 bases and V by 5 bases; bases with no gene match: 9. Germline values: CDR1 SQVTM, CDR2 ANQGSEA. This CDR3 is 14 amino acids long. CDR3 DNA: TGCAGCGTTCAAACAGGGGGCGGGGGTTATGGCTACACCTTC. Translating it yields CSVQTGGGGYGYTF.

This clone was picked up a small number of times. The V gene is TRBV6-6, the J gene TRBJ1-1; D uncertain. There are 12 residues in the CDR3. The V gene lost 5 bases and the J gene lost 7 bases, with 11 bases spanning the gap. CDR1 is MNHNY and CDR2 is SVGAGI in the germline V gene (reference sequence). This CDR3 reads CASSTTSGEAFF. CDR3 sequence (DNA): TGTGCCAGCAGTACCACAAGTGGTGAAGCTTTCTTT.

V gene TRBV5-8 combines with J gene TRBJ1-1, with D possibly matching TRBD1 (6 bases). Trimming stripped 6 bases from V and 1 base from J, with 13 bases between. Germline lookup yields CDR1 SGHTS and CDR2 YDEGEE. This CDR3 is 14 amino acids long. The CDR3 loop reads CASIVRTENTEAFF. In DNA form, the CDR3 reads TGTGCCAGCATCGTTAGGACAGAGAACACTGAAGCTTTCTTT.

This clone showed up just a few times. The chain carries TRBV5-1 and TRBJ1-4, with D hard to call. Trimming shortened V by 0 bases and J by 4 bases, and 13 bases separated the two germline ends. CDR1 SGHRS and CDR2 YFSETQ come from the germline V gene. This CDR3 has 16 amino acids. CDR3 amino acids: CASSLATGRFNEKLFF. The DNA of the CDR3 is TGCGCCAGCAGCTTGGCAACGGGTCGCTTTAATGAAAAACTGTTTTTT. The full variable domain, its missing parts supplied by reference TRBV5-1 and TRBJ1-4, is KAGVTQTPRYLIKTRGQQVTLSCSPISGHRSVSWYQQTPGQGLQFLFEYFSETQRNKGNFPGRFSGRQFSNSRSEMNVSTLELGDSALYLCASSLATGRFNEKLFFGSGTQLSVL.

Here the CDR3 reads CASSLGGSGSYNEQYF. Here the CDR3 DNA reads TGCGCCAGCAGCTTGGGGGGTAGCGGGAGCTACAACGAGCAGTACTTC. The chain uses TRBV5-1 and TRBJ2-7, with TRBD2 matching 9 bases. CDR1 is SGHRS, CDR2 YFSETQ, per germline. The CDR3 spans 16 residues. The trim removed 0 bases at V and 5 bases at J, leaving 9 bases unmatched.

With respect to this clone: This same CDR3 is encoded by further DNA sequences in the sample. V gene TRBV4-1 combines with J gene TRBJ2-3, with TRBD2 identical over 13 bases. The germline CDR1 and CDR2 sequences are MGHRA and YSYEKL. Trimming took 4 bases from V and 6 from J; bases not matched to a gene: 4. This CDR3 is 15 amino acids long. CDR3 amino acids: CASSRLAGGPDTQYF. DNA of the CDR3: TGCGCCAGCAGCCGACTAGCGGGGGGCCCGGATACGCAGTATTTT.

The rearrangement links TRBV28 to TRBJ2-1; 11 nucleotides agree with TRBD2. CDR1 is MDHEN and CDR2 is SYDVKM in the germline V gene. The CDR3 covers 15 residues. V trimming: 6 bases; J trimming: 9 bases; junction bases outside the gene matches: 10. This CDR3 reads CASSRLAGLLFEQFF. In DNA, the CDR3 is TGTGCCAGCAGCCGACTAGCGGGACTGTTATTTGAGCAGTTCTTC.

This clone was counted only a few times. The V call is TRBV9, the J call TRBJ2-7; D possibly corresponds to TRBD1 (5 bases). V was clipped by 4 bases and J by 1 base, with 9 bases between them. Germline V gives CDR1 SGDLS, CDR2 YYNGEE. The CDR3 totals 13 residues. The DNA for the CDR3 is TGTGCCAGCAGCTTGGGGCCTTCCTACGAGCAGTACTTC. Protein: CASSLGPSYEQYF.